This T cell receptor (beta chain) was obtained from a study of T cell repertoires in cytomegalovirus infection. For the study at large: Public signatures in TCR beta pointed to CMV infection and matching HLA type.

General study findings and limits: Summed frequency of public TCR beta families distinguished CMV carriers with the relevant HLA. HLA-C-restricted, CMV-specific TCR beta clonotypes were dominant ex vivo.

This clonotype occurred many times. What it binds is not known. From the reads, TCRdb called clonotypes with MiXCR, one entry per CDR3 protein. The sample consists of hundreds of thousands of distinct CDR3 sequences, roughly 20% of them appearing once. Input material: CD8+ T cells from PBMCs. The sequence derives from a human donor in good health (CMV status not recorded). Some clones in this sample may be carry-over from other donors' samples.

The CDR3 here is CASSYGLAGDNEQFF. DNA for the CDR3: TGTGCCAGCAGTTACGGTCTAGCGGGGGATAATGAGCAGTTCTTC. The chain links TRBV6-2 or TRBV6-3 to TRBJ2-1, with 10 bases fitting TRBD2. The V segment lost 2 bases and the J segment 7 bases; nucleotides outside the gene matches: 5. This CDR3 is 15 amino acids long. Germline V gene sequence: CDR1 MNHEY, CDR2 SVGEGT.